The following is a T cell receptor beta chain sequence with its context. This record comes from a study of T cell responses to AZD1222 COVID-19 vaccine. Profiling relied on immunoSEQ multiplex PCR, and the TCRdb table lists in-frame clones only, not all of them. The repertoire holds around 15,000 clones, with roughly 80% as singletons. Germline CDR1 MNHEY, CDR2 SVGAGI. Trimming took off 6 bases at V and 2 bases at J, with 14 bases between the two ends. The CDR3 runs 14 residues. The TCR originated in an adult who received the AZD1222 COVID-19 vaccine. The gene calls are TRBV6-5 and TRBJ2-7; tentatively, D is TRBD1 or TRBD2 (5 bases each). This material consisted of peripheral blood, taken 28 days after the second AZD1222 dose. The CDR3 here is CASSLRDGPYEQYF. The CDR3 DNA reads as TGTGCCAGCAGCCTCCGGGACGGACCCTACGAGCAGTACTTC.